This T cell receptor beta chain stems from a study of T cell repertoires in cytomegalovirus infection. V was cut by 4 bases and J by 7 bases, with 7 bases left in between. The CDR3 covers 11 residues. From germline, CDR1 is ENHRY and CDR2 SYGVKD. Study findings and constraints: Using cumulative public TCR beta family frequency, the authors identified those who carried CMV together with the relevant HLA. Ex vivo, HLA-C-restricted CMV-specific TCR beta clonotypes prevailed over the rest of the response.

For this clonotype: No antigen is known for it.

From the reads, TCRdb called clonotypes with MiXCR, one entry per CDR3 protein. The sample shows about 360,000 distinct CDR3 sequences, around 18% of them seen only once. Source material: PBMCs. This sequence originates from a human donor in good health (CMV status not recorded). Some clones in this sample may be carry-over from other donors' samples. J is TRBJ2-5 and V is TRBV10-3; no clear D gene. This CDR3 reads CAISVRGTQYF. CDR3 in DNA: TGTGCCATCAGTGTTCGTGGGACCCAGTACTTC.